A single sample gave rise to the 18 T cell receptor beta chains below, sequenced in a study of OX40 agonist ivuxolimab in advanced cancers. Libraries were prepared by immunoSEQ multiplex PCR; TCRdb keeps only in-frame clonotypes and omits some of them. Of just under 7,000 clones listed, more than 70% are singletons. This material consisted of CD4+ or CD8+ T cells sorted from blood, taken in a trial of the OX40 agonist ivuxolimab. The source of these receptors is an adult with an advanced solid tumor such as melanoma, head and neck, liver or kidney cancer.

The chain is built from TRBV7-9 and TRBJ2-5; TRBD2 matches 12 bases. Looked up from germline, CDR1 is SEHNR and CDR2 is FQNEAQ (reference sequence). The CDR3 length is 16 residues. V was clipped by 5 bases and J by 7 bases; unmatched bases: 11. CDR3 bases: TGTGCCAGCAGCCCTCGACTAGCGGGAGAGGCGGTGACCCAGTACTTC. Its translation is CASSPRLAGEAVTQYF.

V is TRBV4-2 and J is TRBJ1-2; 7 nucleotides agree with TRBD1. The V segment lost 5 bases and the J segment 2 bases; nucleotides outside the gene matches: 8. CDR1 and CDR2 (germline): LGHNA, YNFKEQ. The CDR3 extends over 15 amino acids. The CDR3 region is CASSLWGQPNYGYTF. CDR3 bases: TGTGCCAGCAGCTTGTGGGGACAGCCAAACTATGGCTACACCTTC.

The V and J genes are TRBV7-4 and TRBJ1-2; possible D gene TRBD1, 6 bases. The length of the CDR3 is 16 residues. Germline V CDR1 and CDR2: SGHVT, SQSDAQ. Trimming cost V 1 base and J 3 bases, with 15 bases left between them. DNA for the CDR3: TGTGCCAGCAGCTTAGATCGGTCGGGGGCTTACTATGGCTACACCTTC. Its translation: CASSLDRSGAYYGYTF. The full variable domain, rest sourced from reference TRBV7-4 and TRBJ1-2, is GAGVSQSPRYKVAKRGRDVALRCDSISGHVTLYWYRQTLGQGSEVLTYSQSDAQRDKSGRPSGRFSAERPERSVSTLKIQRTEQGDSAVYLCASSLDRSGAYYGYTFGSGTRLTVV.

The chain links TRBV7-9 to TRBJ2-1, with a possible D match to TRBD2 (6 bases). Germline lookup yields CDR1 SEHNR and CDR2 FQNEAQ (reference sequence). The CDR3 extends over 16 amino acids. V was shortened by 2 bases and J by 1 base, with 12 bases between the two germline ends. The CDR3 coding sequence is TGTGCCAGCAGCTTAACCGGGCGGGAATCCTACAATGAGCAGTTCTTC. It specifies CASSLTGRESYNEQFF. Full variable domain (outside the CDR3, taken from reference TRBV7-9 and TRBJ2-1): DTGVSQNPRHKITKRGQNVTFRCDPISEHNRLYWYRQTLGQGPEFLTYFQNEAQLEKSRLLSDRFSAERPKGSFSTLEIQRTEQGDSAMYLCASSLTGRESYNEQFFGPGTRLTVL.

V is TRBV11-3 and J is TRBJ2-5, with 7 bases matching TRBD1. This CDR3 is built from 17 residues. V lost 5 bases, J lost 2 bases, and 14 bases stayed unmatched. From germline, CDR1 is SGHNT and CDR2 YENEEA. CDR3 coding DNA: TGTGCCAGCAGCGGAAGAGCAGACACAGGGGCACAAGAGACCCAGTACTTC. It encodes CASSGRADTGAQETQYF.

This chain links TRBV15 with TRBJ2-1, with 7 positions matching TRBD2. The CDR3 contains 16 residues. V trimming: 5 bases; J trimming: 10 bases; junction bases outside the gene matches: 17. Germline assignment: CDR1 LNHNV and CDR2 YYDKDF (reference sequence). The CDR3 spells CATSGRGDPTGREQFF. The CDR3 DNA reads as TGTGCCACCAGCGGGAGGGGAGATCCGACGGGAAGAGAGCAGTTCTTC.

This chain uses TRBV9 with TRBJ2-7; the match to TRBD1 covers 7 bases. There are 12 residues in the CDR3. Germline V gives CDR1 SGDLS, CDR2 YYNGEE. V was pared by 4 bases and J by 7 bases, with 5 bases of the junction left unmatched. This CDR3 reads CASSSQGWEQYF. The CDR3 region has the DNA TGTGCCAGCAGCTCACAGGGGTGGGAGCAGTACTTC.

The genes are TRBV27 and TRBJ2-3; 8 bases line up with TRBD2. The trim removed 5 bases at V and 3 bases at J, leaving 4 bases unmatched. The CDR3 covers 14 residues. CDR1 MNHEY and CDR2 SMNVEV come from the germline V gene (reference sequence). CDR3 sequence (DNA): TGTGCCAGCAGTCCCGGGGGGGTTACAGATACGCAGTATTTT. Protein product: CASSPGGVTDTQYF.

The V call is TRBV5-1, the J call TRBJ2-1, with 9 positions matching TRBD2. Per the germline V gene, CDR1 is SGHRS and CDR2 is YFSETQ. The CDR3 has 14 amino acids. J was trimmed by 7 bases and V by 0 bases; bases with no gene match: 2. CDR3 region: CASSLVTSGNEQFF. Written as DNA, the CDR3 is TGCGCCAGCAGCTTGGTAACTAGCGGGAATGAGCAGTTCTTC.

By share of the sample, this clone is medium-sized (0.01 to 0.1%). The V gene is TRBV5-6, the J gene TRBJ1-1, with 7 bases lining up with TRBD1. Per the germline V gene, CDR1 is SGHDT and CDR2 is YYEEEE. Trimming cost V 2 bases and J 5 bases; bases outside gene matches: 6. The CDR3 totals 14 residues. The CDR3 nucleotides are TGTGCCAGCAGCTTCGTCGCAGGGGGTACTGAAGCTTTCTTT. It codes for CASSFVAGGTEAFF. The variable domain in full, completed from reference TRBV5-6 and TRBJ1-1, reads DAGVTQSPTHLIKTRGQQVTLRCSPKSGHDTVSWYQQALGQGPQFIFQYYEEEERQRGNFPDRFSGHQFPNYSSELNVNALLLGDSALYLCASSFVAGGTEAFFGQGTRLTVV.

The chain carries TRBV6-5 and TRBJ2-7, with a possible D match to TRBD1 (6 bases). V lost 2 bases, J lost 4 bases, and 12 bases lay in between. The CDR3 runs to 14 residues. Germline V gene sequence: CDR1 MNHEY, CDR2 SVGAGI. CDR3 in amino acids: CASSYRFRGYEQYF. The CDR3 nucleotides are TGTGCCAGCAGTTACCGGTTCAGGGGTTACGAGCAGTACTTC.

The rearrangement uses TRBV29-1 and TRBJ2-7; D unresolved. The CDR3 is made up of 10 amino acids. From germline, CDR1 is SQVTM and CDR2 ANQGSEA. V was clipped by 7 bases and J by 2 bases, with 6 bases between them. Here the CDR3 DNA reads TGCAGCGCTGGGACCTACGAGCAGTACTTC. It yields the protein CSAGTYEQYF.

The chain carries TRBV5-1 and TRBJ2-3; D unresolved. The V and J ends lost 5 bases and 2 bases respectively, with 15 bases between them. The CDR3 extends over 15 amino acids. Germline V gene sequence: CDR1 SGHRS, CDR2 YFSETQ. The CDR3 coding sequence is TGCGCCAGCAGGTGGACCTCCGGCGACACAGATACGCAGTATTTT. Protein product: CASRWTSGDTDTQYF.

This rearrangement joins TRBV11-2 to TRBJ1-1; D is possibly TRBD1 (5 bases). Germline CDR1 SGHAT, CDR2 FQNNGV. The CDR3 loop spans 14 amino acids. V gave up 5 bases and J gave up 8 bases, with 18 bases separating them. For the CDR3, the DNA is TGTGCCAGCAGCCCTAGCCTATCGGGACGGGAAGCTTTCTTT. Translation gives CASSPSLSGREAFF.

CDR3 residues: CASSKFFQTGGGEAFF. The CDR3 DNA sequence: TGTGCCAGCAGCAAATTCTTTCAGACAGGGGGTGGGGAAGCTTTCTTT. The chain is built from TRBV21-1 and TRBJ1-1; the table's D call, TRBD1, has no DNA check behind it. TRBV21-1 is flagged as a pseudogene. The CDR3 totals 16 residues.

The CDR3 spells CASSSHNNEQFF. In DNA form, the CDR3 reads TGTGCCAGCAGCTCCCACAACAATGAGCAGTTCTTC. The genes are TRBV7-2 and TRBJ2-1; D is unresolved. Per germline, CDR1 SGHTA and CDR2 FQGNSA. The V gene lost 4 bases and the J gene lost 5 bases, with 6 bases spanning the gap. The CDR3 length is 12 residues. Together with reference TRBV7-2 and TRBJ2-1, the CDR3 gives the full variable domain: GAGVSQSPSNKVTEKGKDVELRCDPISGHTALYWYRQSLGQGLEFLIYFQGNSAPDKSGLPSDRFSAERTGGSVSTLTIQRTQQEDSAVYLCASSSHNNEQFFGPGTRLTVL.

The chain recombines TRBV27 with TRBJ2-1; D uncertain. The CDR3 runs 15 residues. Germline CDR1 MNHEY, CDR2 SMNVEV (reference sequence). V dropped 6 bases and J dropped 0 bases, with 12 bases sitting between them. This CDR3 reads CASSFERNSYNEQFF. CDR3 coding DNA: TGTGCCAGCAGCTTCGAACGGAACTCCTACAATGAGCAGTTCTTC.

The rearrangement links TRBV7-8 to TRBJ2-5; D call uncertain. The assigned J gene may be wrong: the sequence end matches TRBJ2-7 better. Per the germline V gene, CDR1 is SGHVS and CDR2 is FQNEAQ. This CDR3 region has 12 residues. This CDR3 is CASSLGSYEQYF. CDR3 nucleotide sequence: TGTGCCAGCAGCTTAGGATCCTACGAGCAGTACTTC.